The rows below give T cell receptor beta chains drawn from one sample of a study of T cell responses to AZD1222 COVID-19 vaccine. The repertoire was sequenced with immunoSEQ multiplex PCR; TCRdb's copy has only in-frame clones and lacks some. Found here are about 93,000 clones, approximately 86% of them singletons; the top ten hold about 6%. The source was peripheral blood, collected on day 0 of AZD1222 vaccination. These receptors were taken from an adult in good health. The CDR3 runs from the conserved cysteine through the conserved F or W. A D gene is named only where the DNA matches it firmly. A row's size may be missing; if present it is once, few, many or a size class.

J: TRBJ1-2
D: NA
V: TRBV28
size: NA
CDR3: CASMVSGGSFGYTF
DNA: TGTGCCAGCATGGTTTCAGGTGGGAGCTTTGGCTACACCTTC

J: TRBJ2-1
D: TRBD2
V: TRBV6-2/TRBV6-3
size: once
CDR3: CASSYSSSGRTYNEQFF
DNA: TGTGCCAGCAGTTACTCGAGTAGCGGGAGAACTTACAATGAGCAGTTCTTC

J: TRBJ2-1
D: NA
V: TRBV19
size: once
CDR3: CASSPPGMGNEQFF
DNA: TGTGCCAGTAGTCCTCCAGGGATGGGGAATGAGCAGTTCTTC

J: TRBJ1-2
D: TRBD1
V: TRBV19
size: NA
CDR3: CASSAQGANYGYTF
DNA: TGTGCCAGTAGTGCACAGGGGGCTAACTATGGCTACACCTTC

J: TRBJ1-6
D: NA
V: TRBV7-9
size: NA
CDR3: CASSSKDSNSPLHF
DNA: TGTGCCAGCAGCTCGAAGGACAGTAATTCACCCCTCCACTTT

J: TRBJ1-1
D: NA
V: TRBV11-2
size: NA
CDR3: CASSFSGDSTEAFF
DNA: TGTGCCAGCAGCTTTAGCGGAGACTCGACTGAAGCTTTCTTT

J: TRBJ1-5
D: NA
V: TRBV12-5
size: once
CDR3: CASGRDTGLNQPQHF
DNA: TGTGCTAGTGGACGGGATACAGGGTTGAATCAGCCCCAGCATTTT

J: TRBJ2-7
D: NA
V: TRBV5-4
size: NA
CDR3: CASSSDSLLRYEQYF
DNA: TGTGCCAGCAGCTCGGACAGTCTCCTTAGGTACGAGCAGTACTTC

J: TRBJ2-5
D: NA
V: TRBV7-6
size: NA
CDR3: CASSLGLETQYF
DNA: TGTGCCAGCAGCTTAGGTCTCGAGACCCAGTACTTC

J: TRBJ2-3
D: TRBD2
V: TRBV5-1
size: NA
CDR3: CASSLVASGGQGDTQYF
DNA: TGCGCCAGCAGCTTGGTCGCTAGCGGGGGGCAGGGAGATACGCAGTATTTT

J: TRBJ2-1
D: TRBD2
V: TRBV19
size: NA
CDR3: CASRSPSGAPGEQFF
DNA: TGTGCCAGTAGGTCCCCTAGCGGGGCTCCAGGTGAGCAGTTCTTC

J: TRBJ1-1
D: NA
V: TRBV7-9
size: NA
CDR3: CASSNRPAEAFF
DNA: TGTGCCAGCAGCAACCGGCCCGCCGAAGCTTTCTTT

J: TRBJ1-5
D: NA
V: TRBV19
size: few
CDR3: CASNDQPQHF
DNA: TGTGCCAGTAATGATCAGCCCCAGCATTTT

J: TRBJ2-7
D: NA
V: TRBV6-5
size: NA
CDR3: CASSYSMGGSEQYF
DNA: TGTGCCAGCAGTTACTCGATGGGGGGTTCCGAGCAGTACTTC

J: TRBJ2-1
D: TRBD2
V: TRBV13
size: NA
CDR3: CASSLPIRGGRDPAYNEQFF
DNA: TGTGCCAGCAGCTTACCCATTCGTGGCGGGAGGGACCCCGCGTACAATGAGCAGTTCTTC

J: TRBJ2-7
D: TRBD1
V: TRBV7-2
size: NA
CDR3: CASSPGQGSHLNEQYF
DNA: TGTGCCAGCAGCCCGGGACAGGGTTCCCACTTAAACGAGCAGTACTTC

J: TRBJ1-6
D: NA
V: TRBV12-3/TRBV12-4
size: NA
CDR3: CASSLSGTARLHF
DNA: TGTGCCAGCAGTTTAAGCGGTACAGCTCGCCTCCACTTT

J: TRBJ1-6
D: NA
V: TRBV7-3
size: NA
CDR3: CASSQPRPYNSPLHF
DNA: TGTGCCAGCAGCCAACCGAGACCATATAATTCACCCCTCCACTTT

J: TRBJ1-2
D: NA
V: TRBV4-2
size: NA
CDR3: CASSQDFSIYGYTF
DNA: TGTGCCAGCAGCCAAGATTTCAGTATTTATGGCTACACCTTC

J: TRBJ1-2
D: NA
V: TRBV6-4
size: NA
CDR3: CAASQGNNYGYTF
DNA: TGTGCCGCGAGCCAGGGAAATAACTATGGCTACACCTTC

J: TRBJ1-4
D: NA
V: TRBV7-9
size: NA
CDR3: CASSPYRATNEKLFF
DNA: TGTGCCAGCAGCCCATACAGGGCAACTAATGAAAAACTGTTTTTT

J: TRBJ2-2
D: NA
V: TRBV19
size: NA
CDR3: CASSIDRGTFGTGELFF
DNA: TGTGCCAGTAGTATAGATCGTGGAACTTTCGGCACCGGGGAGCTGTTTTTT

J: TRBJ1-6
D: NA
V: TRBV7-2
size: once
CDR3: CASSRRVFNSPLHF
DNA: TGTGCCAGCAGCCGTAGGGTTTTTAATTCACCCCTCCACTTT

J: TRBJ1-2
D: NA
V: TRBV30
size: once
CDR3: CAWSVGGAGYTF
DNA: TGTGCCTGGAGTGTGGGTGGAGCGGGCTACACCTTC

J: TRBJ1-1
D: NA
V: TRBV10-3
size: NA
CDR3: CAISYSGQLGNTEAFF
DNA: TGTGCCATCAGTTATTCAGGACAGCTAGGGAACACTGAAGCTTTCTTT

J: TRBJ2-1
D: TRBD2
V: TRBV11-2
size: NA
CDR3: CASSRLAEQFF
DNA: TGTGCCAGCAGCAGACTAGCGGAGCAGTTCTTC

J: TRBJ1-6
D: NA
V: TRBV15
size: once
CDR3: CATSRDYNSPLHF
DNA: TGTGCCACCAGCAGAGATTATAATTCACCCCTCCACTTT

J: TRBJ2-5
D: NA
V: TRBV19
size: NA
CDR3: CASSIGSHQESTQYF
DNA: TGTGCCAGTAGTATAGGTTCTCACCAAGAATCGACCCAGTACTTC

J: TRBJ1-1
D: NA
V: TRBV6-5
size: NA
CDR3: CASSYTESTEAFF
DNA: TGTGCCAGCAGTTACACGGAAAGCACTGAAGCTTTCTTT

J: TRBJ2-2
D: NA
V: TRBV19
size: NA
CDR3: CASSMVGELFF
DNA: TGTGCCAGTAGTATGGTCGGGGAGCTGTTTTTT

J: TRBJ2-1
D: TRBD1
V: TRBV6-5
size: once
CDR3: CASTLGQGYNEQFF
DNA: TGTGCCAGCACCTTGGGACAGGGCTACAATGAGCAGTTCTTC

J: TRBJ2-7
D: NA
V: TRBV15
size: many
CDR3: CATSRAGQNYEQYF
DNA: TGTGCCACCAGCAGGGCGGGACAGAACTACGAGCAGTACTTC